The 10 T cell receptor beta chains reported below all come from one sample, sequenced in a study of shared clonotypes between healthy human individuals. Naive CD8 cells comprised CD45RO-negative, CCR7-positively selected cells, excluding terminally differentiated effector memory CD45RA+ cells. The protocol was immunoSEQ multiplex PCR, while the TCRdb copy is restricted to in-frame clones and leaves out a portion. The sample holds more than 2 million clones; roughly 95% are singletons and the top ten take more than 0.95%. Sequenced sample: naive CD8+ T cells sorted from blood. The receptors stem from a man younger than 30 in good health.

The chain carries TRBV5-1 and TRBJ1-2; the match to TRBD1 covers 12 bases. With 4 bases clipped from V and 7 bases from J, the junction kept 8 bases outside the gene matches. The CDR3 has 15 amino acids. CDR1 and CDR2 (germline): SGHRS, YFSETQ. DNA for the CDR3: TGCGCCAGCAGCCTGGGACAGGGGGCGCCGTTTGGCTACACCTTC. Protein: CASSLGQGAPFGYTF.

Concerning this clone: Additional DNA sequences in this sample encode the identical CDR3. The genes are TRBV18 and TRBJ1-2; 8 bases align to TRBD1. CDR1 is KGHSH, CDR2 LQKENI, per germline. This CDR3 region has 14 residues. The ends lost 3 bases at V and 5 bases at J; junction bases unmatched: 5. As DNA, the CDR3 is TGTGCCAGCTCACCTCCCGACAGGGGTTATGGCTACACCTTC. Translation: CASSPPDRGYGYTF.

The rearrangement joins TRBV5-6 to TRBJ1-6; D may be TRBD1 (6 bases). V was pared by 0 bases and J by 13 bases, with 11 bases between. Germline V gives CDR1 SGHDT, CDR2 YYEEEE. The CDR3 extends over 13 amino acids. DNA of the CDR3: TGTGCCAGCAGCTTGGAAGGGGGAGGCCCCCTCCACTTT. Translated, it gives CASSLEGGGPLHF.

This clone was seen once. The chain employs TRBV5-1 and TRBJ1-4; 10 bases fit TRBD1. This CDR3 comprises 15 residues. With V trimmed by 5 bases and J by 7 bases, 8 bases remained unmatched. Germline assignment: CDR1 SGHRS and CDR2 YFSETQ. The CDR3 loop reads CASSDPTGGFEKLFF. The CDR3 nucleotides read TGCGCCAGCAGTGATCCGACAGGGGGCTTTGAAAAACTGTTTTTT.

The rearrangement joins TRBV6-5 to TRBJ2-1; 9 nucleotides agree with TRBD2. There are 16 residues in the CDR3. Trimming took 4 bases from V and 9 from J; bases not matched to a gene: 13. Germline V lookup: CDR1 MNHEY, CDR2 SVGAGI. As DNA, the CDR3 is TGTGCCAGCAGTTTCCCGGTGCGGGAGGGCCCGGGTGAGCAGTTCTTC. It is translated as CASSFPVREGPGEQFF.

In this sample, this clone turned up once. This chain uses TRBV7-9 with TRBJ2-1; D ambiguous. The CDR3 has 12 amino acids. Deletions cut 5 bases from V and 8 bases from J, with 10 bases between. The germline V gene encodes CDR1 SEHNR and CDR2 FQNEAQ (reference sequence). The CDR3 region has the DNA TGTGCCAGCAGCCCATGGGGATATGAGCAGTTCTTC. Translating gives CASSPWGYEQFF.

The rearrangement uses TRBV6-5 and TRBJ2-3; possible D gene TRBD2, 6 bases. Trimming took 0 bases from V and 0 from J, leaving 10 bases between them. The CDR3 is 16 amino acids. CDR1 and CDR2 from the germline V gene are MNHEY and SVGAGI. CDR3 sequence (DNA): TGTGCCAGCAGTTACTCGTGGGCGGGAAGCACAGATACGCAGTATTTT. Its translation is CASSYSWAGSTDTQYF.

The chain is built from TRBV4-1 and TRBJ1-5, with a tentative D call TRBD1 (6 bases). The V end was cut by 2 bases, the J end by 7 bases, with 9 bases between. The length of the CDR3 is 13 residues. CDR1 is MGHRA, CDR2 YSYEKL, per germline. The CDR3 here is CASSQNGGQPQHF. CDR3 nucleotides: TGCGCCAGCAGCCAAAATGGGGGCCAGCCCCAGCATTTT.

This chain connects TRBV6-1 to TRBJ2-5; TRBD1 is a possible D gene (6 bases). This CDR3 comprises 15 residues. Trimming shortened V by 7 bases and J by 2 bases, and 17 bases separated the two germline ends. The germline V gene has CDR1 MNHNS and CDR2 SASEGT. The CDR3 loop is CASKLGQLKQETQYF. CDR3 nucleotides: TGTGCCAGCAAGCTTGGACAGTTAAAACAAGAGACCCAGTACTTC.

A note on this clone: The same CDR3 also results from other DNA sequences found in this sample. In DNA form, the CDR3 reads TGTGCCAGCAGTTTCGGGGGCGAGCAGTACTTC. Residues: CASSFGGEQYF. The chain couples TRBV28 to TRBJ2-7, with a weak D call TRBD2 (6 bases). V dropped 3 bases and J dropped 6 bases, with 6 bases sitting between them. This CDR3 has 11 amino acids. Germline V lookup: CDR1 MDHEN, CDR2 SYDVKM.